This T cell receptor beta chain originates from a study of shared T cell receptors in the human thymus. The protocol was immunoSEQ multiplex PCR, while the TCRdb copy is restricted to in-frame clones and leaves out a portion. The table lists hundreds of thousands of clones, more than 75% of them singletons. Germline-derived CDR1 and CDR2 are SGHRS and YFSETQ. CDR3 length: 14 residues. Losses at the gene ends were 3 bases for V and 9 bases for J; bases not matched to a gene: 11. These records were also assigned to another study, of human thymus T cells. From that study: Each of the donors was a healthy Finnish infant who was undergoing open corrective cardiac surgery for congenital heart defects. Thymus was obtained from resections taken during corrective heart surgery. Thymic and blood repertoires appeared to display a bias in their usage of V and J genes. Thymic repertoires overlap heavily among unrelated individuals, related research has reported.

The specimen sequenced was thymocytes. This receptor was obtained from a boy under three years old with a congenital heart defect. The chain uses TRBV5-1 and TRBJ1-1; 7 positions match TRBD1. The CDR3: CASSSGTASPKAFF. The CDR3 DNA reads as TGCGCCAGCAGCTCCGGGACAGCCAGCCCCAAAGCTTTCTTT.